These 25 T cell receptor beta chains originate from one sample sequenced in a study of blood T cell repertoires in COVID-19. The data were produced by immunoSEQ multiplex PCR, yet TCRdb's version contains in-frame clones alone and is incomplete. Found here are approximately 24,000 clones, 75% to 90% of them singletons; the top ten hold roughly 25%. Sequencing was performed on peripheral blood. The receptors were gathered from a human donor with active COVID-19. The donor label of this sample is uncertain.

CDR3 amino acids: CAWSRRPRNEQFF. CDR3 sequence (DNA): TGTGCCTGGAGTAGGAGGCCTCGGAATGAGCAGTTCTTC. The chain couples TRBV30 to TRBJ2-1; D might be TRBD2 (5 bases). The CDR3 spans 13 residues. Trimming took off 2 bases at V and 7 bases at J, with 12 bases between the two ends. Germline-derived CDR1 and CDR2 are GTSNPN and SVGIG (reference sequence).

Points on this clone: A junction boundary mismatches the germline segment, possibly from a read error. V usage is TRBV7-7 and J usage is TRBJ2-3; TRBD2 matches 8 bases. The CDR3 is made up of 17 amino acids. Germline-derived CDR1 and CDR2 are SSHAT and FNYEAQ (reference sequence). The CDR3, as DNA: TGTGCTAGCAGCCCCGCGGGGGGAGCGGGCCACACAGATACGCAGTATTTT. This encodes CASSPAGGAGHTDTQYF. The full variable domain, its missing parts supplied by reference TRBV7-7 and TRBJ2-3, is GAGVSQSPRYKVTKRGQDVTLRCDPISSHATLYWYQQALGQGPEFLTYFNYEAQPDKSGLPSDRFSAERPEGSISTLTIQRTEQRDSAMYRCASSPAGGAGHTDTQYFGPGTRLTVL.

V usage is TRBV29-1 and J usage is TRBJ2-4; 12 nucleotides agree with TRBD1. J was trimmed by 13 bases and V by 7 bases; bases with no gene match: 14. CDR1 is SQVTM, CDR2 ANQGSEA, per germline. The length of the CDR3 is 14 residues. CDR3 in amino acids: CSAGDRGLDVPQYF. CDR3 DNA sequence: TGCAGCGCTGGGGACAGGGGGCTGGATGTACCCCAGTACTTC.

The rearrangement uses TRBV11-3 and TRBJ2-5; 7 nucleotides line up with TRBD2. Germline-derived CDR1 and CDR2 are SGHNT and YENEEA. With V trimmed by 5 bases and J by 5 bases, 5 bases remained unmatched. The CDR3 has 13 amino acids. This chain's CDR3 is CASSRGGEETQYF. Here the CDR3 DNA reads TGTGCCAGCAGCCGTGGGGGGGAGGAGACCCAGTACTTC.

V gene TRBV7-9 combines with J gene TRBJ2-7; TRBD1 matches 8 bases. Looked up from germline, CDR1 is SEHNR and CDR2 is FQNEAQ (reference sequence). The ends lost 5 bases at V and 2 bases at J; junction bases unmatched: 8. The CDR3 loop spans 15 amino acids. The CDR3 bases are TGTGCCAGCAGCCTAACCGGGACAGGAACCTACGAGCAGTACTTC. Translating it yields CASSLTGTGTYEQYF.

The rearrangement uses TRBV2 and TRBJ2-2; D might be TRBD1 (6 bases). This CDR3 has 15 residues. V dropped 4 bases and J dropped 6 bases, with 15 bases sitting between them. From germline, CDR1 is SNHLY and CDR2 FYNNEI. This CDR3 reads CASSAAQGYSGELFF. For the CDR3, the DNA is TGTGCCAGCAGTGCGGCCCAGGGGTATTCCGGGGAGCTGTTTTTT.

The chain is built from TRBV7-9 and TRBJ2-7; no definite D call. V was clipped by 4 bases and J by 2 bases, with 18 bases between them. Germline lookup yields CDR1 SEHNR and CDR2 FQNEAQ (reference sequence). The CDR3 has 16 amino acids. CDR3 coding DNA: TGTGCCAGCAGCTCCGCCGAGCGCGGAGCCGCCTACGAGCAGTACTTC. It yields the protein CASSSAERGAAYEQYF. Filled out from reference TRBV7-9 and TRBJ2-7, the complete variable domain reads DTGVSQNPRHKITKRGQNVTFRCDPISEHNRLYWYRQTLGQGPEFLTYFQNEAQLEKSRLLSDRFSAERPKGSFSTLEIQRTEQGDSAMYLCASSSAERGAAYEQYFGPGTRLTVT.

The CDR3 sequence is CASSQEPSGTLYEQYF. The CDR3 DNA is TGTGCCAGCAGCCAAGAGCCCAGCGGGACTCTCTACGAGCAGTACTTC. The chain recombines TRBV4-2 with TRBJ2-7; 7 nucleotides agree with TRBD2. With 0 bases clipped from V and 3 bases from J, the junction kept 8 bases outside the gene matches. Germline V gives CDR1 LGHNA, CDR2 YNFKEQ. This CDR3 is 16 amino acids long.

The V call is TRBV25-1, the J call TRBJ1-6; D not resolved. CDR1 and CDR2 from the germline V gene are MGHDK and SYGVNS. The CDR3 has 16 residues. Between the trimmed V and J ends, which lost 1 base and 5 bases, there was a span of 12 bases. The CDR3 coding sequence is TGTGCCAGCAGTGAATTGGGCGGGAAAGATAATTCACCCCTCCACTTT. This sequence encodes CASSELGGKDNSPLHF.

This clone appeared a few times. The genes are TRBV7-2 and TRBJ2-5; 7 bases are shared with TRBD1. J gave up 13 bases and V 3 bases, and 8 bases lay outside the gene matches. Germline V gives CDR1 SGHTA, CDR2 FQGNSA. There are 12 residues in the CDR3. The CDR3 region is CASSLGTERPYF. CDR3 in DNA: TGTGCCAGCAGCTTGGGGACAGAGCGGCCGTACTTC.

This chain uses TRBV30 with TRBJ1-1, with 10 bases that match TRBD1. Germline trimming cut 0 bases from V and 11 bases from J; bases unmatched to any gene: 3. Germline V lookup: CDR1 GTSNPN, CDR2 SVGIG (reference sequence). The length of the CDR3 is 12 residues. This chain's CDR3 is CAWSVLDRGAFF. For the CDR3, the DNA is TGTGCCTGGAGTGTACTGGACAGGGGGGCTTTCTTT.

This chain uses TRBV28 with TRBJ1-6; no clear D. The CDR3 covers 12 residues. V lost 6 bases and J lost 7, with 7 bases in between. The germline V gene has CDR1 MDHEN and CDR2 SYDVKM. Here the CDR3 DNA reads TGTGCCAGCAGCGGTCTCAATTCACCCCTCCACTTT. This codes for CASSGLNSPLHF.

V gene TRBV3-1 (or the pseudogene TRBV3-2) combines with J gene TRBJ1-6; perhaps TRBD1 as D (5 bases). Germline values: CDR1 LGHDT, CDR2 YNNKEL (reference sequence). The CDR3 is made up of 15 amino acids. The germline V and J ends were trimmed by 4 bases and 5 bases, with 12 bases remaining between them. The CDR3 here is CASSPLTGDNSPLHF. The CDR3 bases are TGTGCCAGCAGCCCACTTACGGGGGATAATTCACCCCTCCACTTT.

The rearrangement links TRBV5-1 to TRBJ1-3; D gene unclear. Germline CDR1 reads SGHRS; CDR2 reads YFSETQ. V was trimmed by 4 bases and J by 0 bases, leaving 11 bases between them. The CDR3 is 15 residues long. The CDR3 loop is CASSSGSPSGNTIYF. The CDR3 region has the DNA TGCGCCAGCAGCAGCGGGTCCCCCTCTGGAAACACCATATATTTT.

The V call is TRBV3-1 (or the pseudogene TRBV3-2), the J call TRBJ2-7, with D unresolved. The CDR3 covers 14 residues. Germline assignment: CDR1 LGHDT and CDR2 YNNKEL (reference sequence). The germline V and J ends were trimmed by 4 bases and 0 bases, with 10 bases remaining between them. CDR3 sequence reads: CASSRAHASYEQYF. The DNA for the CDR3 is TGTGCCAGCAGCCGAGCTCACGCCTCCTACGAGCAGTACTTC.

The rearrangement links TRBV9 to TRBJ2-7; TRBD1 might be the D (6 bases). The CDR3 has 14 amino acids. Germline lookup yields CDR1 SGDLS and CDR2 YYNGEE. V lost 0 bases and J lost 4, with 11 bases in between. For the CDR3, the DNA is TGTGCCAGCAGCGTAGGGGGGCCGGGGTACGAGCAGTACTTC. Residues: CASSVGGPGYEQYF.

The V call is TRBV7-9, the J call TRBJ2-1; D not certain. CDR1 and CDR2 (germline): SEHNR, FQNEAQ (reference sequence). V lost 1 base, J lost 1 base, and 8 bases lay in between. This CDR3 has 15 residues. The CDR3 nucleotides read TGTGCCAGCAGCTTAGAGGCAGCGTCCTACAATGAGCAGTTCTTC. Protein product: CASSLEAASYNEQFF.

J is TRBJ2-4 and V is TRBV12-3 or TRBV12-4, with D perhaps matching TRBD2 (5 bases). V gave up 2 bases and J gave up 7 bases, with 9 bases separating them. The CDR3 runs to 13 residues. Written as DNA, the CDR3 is TGTGCCAGCAGTTTAAGCGGCGGCAACATTCAGTACTTC. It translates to CASSLSGGNIQYF.

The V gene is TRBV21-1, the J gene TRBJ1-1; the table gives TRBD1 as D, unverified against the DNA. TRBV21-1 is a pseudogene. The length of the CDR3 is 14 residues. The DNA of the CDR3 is TGTGCCAGCAGCAATTGGAGTAGGGGGCTCGAAGCTTTCTTT. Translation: CASSNWSRGLEAFF.

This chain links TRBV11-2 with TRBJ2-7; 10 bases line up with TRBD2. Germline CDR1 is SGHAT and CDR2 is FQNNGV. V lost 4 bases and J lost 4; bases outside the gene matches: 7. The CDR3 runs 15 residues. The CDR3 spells CASSSGLAELYEQYF. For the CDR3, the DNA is TGTGCCAGCAGCTCAGGACTAGCGGAGCTGTACGAGCAGTACTTC.

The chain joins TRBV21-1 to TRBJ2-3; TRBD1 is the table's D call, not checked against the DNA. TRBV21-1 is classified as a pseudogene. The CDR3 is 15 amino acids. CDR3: CASSKGGADTDTQYF. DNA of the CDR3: TGTGCCAGCAGCAAAGGGGGCGCGGATACAGATACGCAGTATTTT.

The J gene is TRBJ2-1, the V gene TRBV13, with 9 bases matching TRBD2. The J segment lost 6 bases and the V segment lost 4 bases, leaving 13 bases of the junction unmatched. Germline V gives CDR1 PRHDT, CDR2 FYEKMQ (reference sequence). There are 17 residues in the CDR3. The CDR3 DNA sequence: TGTGCCAGCAGCTCTCTCGCGGGAGGGACAAATGGCAATGAGCAGTTCTTC. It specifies CASSSLAGGTNGNEQFF. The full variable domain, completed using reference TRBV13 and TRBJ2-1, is AAGVIQSPRHLIKEKRETATLKCYPIPRHDTVYWYQQGPGQDPQFLISFYEKMQSDKGSIPDRFSAQQFSDYHSELNMSSLELGDSALYFCASSSLAGGTNGNEQFFGPGTRLTVL.

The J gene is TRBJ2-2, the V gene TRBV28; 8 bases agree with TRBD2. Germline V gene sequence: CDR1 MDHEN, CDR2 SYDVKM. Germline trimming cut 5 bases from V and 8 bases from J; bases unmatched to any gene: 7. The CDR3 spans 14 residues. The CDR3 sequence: CASSRRGGSGELFF. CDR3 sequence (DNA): TGTGCCAGCAGTCGCCGGGGGGGATCTGGGGAGCTGTTTTTT.

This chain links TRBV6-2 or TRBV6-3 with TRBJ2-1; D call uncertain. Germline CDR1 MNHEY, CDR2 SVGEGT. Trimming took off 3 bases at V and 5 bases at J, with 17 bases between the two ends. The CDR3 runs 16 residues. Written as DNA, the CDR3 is TGTGCCAGCAGTTATCGGCTAACCGACTTGGACAATGAGCAGTTCTTC. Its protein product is CASSYRLTDLDNEQFF.

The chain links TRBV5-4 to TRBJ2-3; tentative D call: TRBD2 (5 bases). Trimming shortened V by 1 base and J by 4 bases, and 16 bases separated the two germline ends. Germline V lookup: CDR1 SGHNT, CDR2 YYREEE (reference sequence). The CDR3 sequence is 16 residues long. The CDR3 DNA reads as TGTGCCAGCAGCTTGCGGGTTCCTAGCTCGGCAGATACGCAGTATTTT. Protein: CASSLRVPSSADTQYF.